This entry describes one T cell receptor beta chain. The germline V gene encodes CDR1 LNHDA and CDR2 SQIVND (reference sequence). The CDR3 runs to 15 residues. The V gene lost 8 bases and the J gene lost 0 bases, with 14 bases spanning the gap. This specimen belongs to a study of blood T cell repertoires in COVID-19. As for the study in general: T cells, B-cell-depleted T cells, or PBMCs supplied cDNA or gDNA.

The Seattle patients joined while their infection was active and were tracked longitudinally afterward. Libraries were prepared by immunoSEQ multiplex PCR; TCRdb keeps only in-frame clonotypes and omits some of them. The table records some 290,000 clones, roughly 90% of them present only once. Input material: peripheral blood. This chain links TRBV19 with TRBJ1-5; D is undetermined. This receptor was identified in a woman between 40 and 55 years old with COVID-19, enrolled during active disease. The DNA of the CDR3 is TGTGCCAGTGGCGACCGGAGGTCTAGCAATCAGCCCCAGCATTTT. It is translated as CASGDRRSSNQPQHF.